This T cell receptor (beta chain) was found in a study of blood T cells in healthy people across ages. The CDR3 loop spans 18 amino acids. CDR1 and CDR2 (germline): KGHDR, SFDVKD. V was trimmed by 3 bases and J by 3 bases, leaving 20 bases between them. PCR was performed a second time for about 7 to 11 cycles using a sample-barcoded 5' primer and a J-beta primer mix. From each sample, at least 2.5 million paired-end reads containing CDR3 were obtained. TCRdb recomputed calls from the 5' RACE reads with MiXCR, one row per CDR3 protein. The table has 1.5 million to 2 million distinct CDR3 sequences, 25% to 30% seen once. The donors, aged roughly 6 to 90, were healthy Caucasians from Russia. Every donor provided approximately 10 milliliters of peripheral blood. Isolation per sample recovered at least 7 million PBMCs. In this sample, this clonotype turned up a few times.

The origin of this receptor is a woman aged 25 to 39 in good health. The sequencing sample was made of blood. This chain connects TRBV24-1 to TRBJ2-1; no firm D call. The CDR3 spells CATSDPCWQWVNYNEQFF. The DNA for the CDR3 is TGTGCCACCAGTGATCCCTGCTGGCAATGGGTGAACTACAATGAGCAGTTCTTC.